The clone carrying this T cell receptor beta chain was picked up many times. This entry is derived from a study of T cells after yellow fever vaccination. TCRdb passed the 5' RACE reads through MiXCR, listing each CDR3 protein once. Here the sample spans 300,000 to 350,000 distinct CDR3 sequences, about 4.5% being singletons. CDR3 length: 14 amino acids. V was shortened by 0 bases and J by 0 bases, with 4 bases between the two germline ends. The chain carries TRBV12-3 or TRBV12-4 and TRBJ2-3; the D is unclear. This receptor was taken from a man aged 18 to 30 who received the YFV17D yellow fever vaccine. The starting material was PBMCs, obtained 15 days after the yellow fever booster vaccination. The CDR3 DNA is TGTGCCAGCAGTTTAGCCCTAAGCACAGATACGCAGTATTTT. Amino acids: CASSLALSTDTQYF.